This T cell receptor (beta chain) originates from a study of control samples from healthy donors and cancer patients (TCRdb year 2020). In its sample, this clone was seen once. The specificity of this receptor is unknown. Base qualities are not recorded, but no much larger clone differs from it by a single base. Different DNA sequences within this sample yield the same CDR3. The germline ends are 21 bases apart after V is trimmed by 5 bases and J by 13 bases. The CDR1 and CDR2 encoded by the germline V gene are MNHEY and SVGEGT. The cysteine opens and the phenylalanine closes a CDR3 of 13 amino acids. This entry keeps only the CDR3 DNA: 39 bases, framed from base 1. The library was produced with the immunoSEQ multiplex PCR assay. The clones in this table, taken by TCRdb from immuneACCESS, are in-frame only. Not every clone is retained; where verified, under half of the shortfall comes from an unresolved V gene, and the cause of the rest is unknown. For this sample there are roughly 100,000 clones; 83% appear just once. Of the sample, roughly an eighth falls within the top ten clones.

The TCR was taken from a woman aged 45-65 years in good health. The source material was blood. The chain was built from TRBV6-2 or TRBV6-3 and TRBJ2-7, with TRBD1 perhaps the D gene, on 8 matching bases. Here is the DNA: TGTGCCAGCAGTCAGGGGGCTCGGGCGGGGGCCTACTTC. Its translation reads: CASSQGARAGAYF.